The clone carrying this TCR beta chain was seen a few times. CDR1 and CDR2 from the germline V gene are SGHNT and YYREEE (reference sequence). The CDR3 is made up of 14 amino acids. V lost 9 bases to trimming and J lost 2 bases; unmatched junction nucleotides: 4. These data are taken from a study of beta chain features in type 1 diabetes. Sequencing targeted expressed TCRB transcripts, as all isolated RNA had been reverse transcribed. Naive, central memory and regulatory T cell samples averaged about 3.6 million immunoSEQ reads each. TCRdb keeps only in-frame clones here, not all; method: immunoSEQ multiplex PCR. The sample contains 400,000 to 500,000 clones, around 13% of which appear only once.

The sequence derives from a man in his thirties or forties in good health. This chain links TRBV5-4 with TRBJ2-5, with 13 bases fitting TRBD2. Sequenced input: naive CD4+ T cells from blood. For the CDR3, the DNA is TGTGCCACCACGACTAGCGGGGGGCAAGAGACCCAGTACTTC. Its translation is CATTTSGGQETQYF.